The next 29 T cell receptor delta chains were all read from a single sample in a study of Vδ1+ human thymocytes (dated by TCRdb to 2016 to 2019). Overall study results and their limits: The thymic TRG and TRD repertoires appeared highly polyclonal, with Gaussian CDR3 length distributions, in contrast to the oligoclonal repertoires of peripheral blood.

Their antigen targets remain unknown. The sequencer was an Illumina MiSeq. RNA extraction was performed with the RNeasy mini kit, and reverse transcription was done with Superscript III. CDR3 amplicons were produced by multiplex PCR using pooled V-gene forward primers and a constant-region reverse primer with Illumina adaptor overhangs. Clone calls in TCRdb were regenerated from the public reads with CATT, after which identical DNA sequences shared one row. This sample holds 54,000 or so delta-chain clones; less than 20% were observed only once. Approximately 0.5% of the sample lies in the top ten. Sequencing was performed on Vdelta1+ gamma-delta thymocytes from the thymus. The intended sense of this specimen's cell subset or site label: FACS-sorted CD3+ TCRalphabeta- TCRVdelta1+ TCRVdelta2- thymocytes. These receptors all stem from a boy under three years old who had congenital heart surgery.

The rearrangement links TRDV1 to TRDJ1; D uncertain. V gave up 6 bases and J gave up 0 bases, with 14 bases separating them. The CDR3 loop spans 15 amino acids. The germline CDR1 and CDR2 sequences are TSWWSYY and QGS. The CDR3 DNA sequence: TGTGCTCTTGGAGCCAGATATTCGTACACCGATAAACTCATCTTT. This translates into CALGARYSYTDKLIF.

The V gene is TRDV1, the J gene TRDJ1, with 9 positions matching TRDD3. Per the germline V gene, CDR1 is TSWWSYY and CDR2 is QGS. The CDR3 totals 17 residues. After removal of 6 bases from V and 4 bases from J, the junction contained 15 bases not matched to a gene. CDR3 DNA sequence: TGTGCTCTTGGATACTACTGGGGGACGTTATCCTACGATAAACTCATCTTT. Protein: CALGYYWGTLSYDKLIF.

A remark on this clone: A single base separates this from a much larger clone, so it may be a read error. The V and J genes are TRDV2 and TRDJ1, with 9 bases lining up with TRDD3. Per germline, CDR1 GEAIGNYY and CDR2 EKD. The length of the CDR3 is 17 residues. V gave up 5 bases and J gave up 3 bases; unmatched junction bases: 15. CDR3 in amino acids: CACVEKTGGTYADKLIF. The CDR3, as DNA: TGTGCCTGTGTAGAAAAGACTGGGGGAACCTACGCCGATAAACTCATCTTT.

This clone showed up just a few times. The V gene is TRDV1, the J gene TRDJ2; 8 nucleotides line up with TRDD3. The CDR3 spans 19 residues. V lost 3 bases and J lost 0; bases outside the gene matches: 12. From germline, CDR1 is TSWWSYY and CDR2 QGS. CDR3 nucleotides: TGTGCTCTTGGGGAGGACTACTGGGGGGACCCGACTTTGACAGCACAACTCTTCTTT. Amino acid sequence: CALGEDYWGDPTLTAQLFF.

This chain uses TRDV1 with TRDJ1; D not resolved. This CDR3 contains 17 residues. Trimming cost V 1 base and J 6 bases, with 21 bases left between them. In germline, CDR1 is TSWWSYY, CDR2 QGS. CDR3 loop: CALGEPNHSQPHHKLIF. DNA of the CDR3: TGTGCTCTTGGGGAACCGAACCATTCCCAACCGCACCATAAACTCATCTTT.

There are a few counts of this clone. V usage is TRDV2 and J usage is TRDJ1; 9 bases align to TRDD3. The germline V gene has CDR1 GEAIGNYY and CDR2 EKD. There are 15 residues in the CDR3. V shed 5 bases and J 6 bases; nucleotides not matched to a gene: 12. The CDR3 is CACVFPTAGGYKLIF. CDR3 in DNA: TGTGCCTGTGTATTCCCAACTGCTGGGGGATATAAACTCATCTTT.

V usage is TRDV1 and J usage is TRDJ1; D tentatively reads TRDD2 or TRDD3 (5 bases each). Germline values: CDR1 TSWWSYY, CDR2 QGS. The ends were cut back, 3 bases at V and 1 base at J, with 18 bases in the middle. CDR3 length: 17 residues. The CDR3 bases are TGTGCTCTTGGGGAGACACCGGGGGGTCTTCCCACCGATAAACTCATCTTT. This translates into CALGETPGGLPTDKLIF.

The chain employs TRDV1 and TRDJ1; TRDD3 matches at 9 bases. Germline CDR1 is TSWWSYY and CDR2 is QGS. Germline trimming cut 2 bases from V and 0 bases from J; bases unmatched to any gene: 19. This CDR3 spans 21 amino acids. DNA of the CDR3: TGTGCTCTTGGGGAAGGGGATTGTCTGGGGGATCCTTATACGTACACCGATAAACTCATCTTT. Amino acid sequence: CALGEGDCLGDPYTYTDKLIF.

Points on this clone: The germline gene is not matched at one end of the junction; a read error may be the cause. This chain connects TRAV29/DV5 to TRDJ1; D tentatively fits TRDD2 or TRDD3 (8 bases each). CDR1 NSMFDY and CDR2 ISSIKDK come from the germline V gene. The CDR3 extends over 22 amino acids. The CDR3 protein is CAASAQGSSYGTGGPYTDKLIF. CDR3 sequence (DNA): TGTGCAGCAAGCGCGCAAGGGTCTTCCTACGGTACTGGGGGCCCGTACACCGATAAGCTCATCTTT. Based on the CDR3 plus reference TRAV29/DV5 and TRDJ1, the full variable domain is DQQVKQNSPSLSVQEGRISILNCDYTNSMFDYFLWYKKYPAEGPTFLISISSIKDKNEDGRFTVFLNKSAKHLSLHIVPSQPGDSAVYFCAASAQGSSYGTGGPYTDKLIFGKGTRVTVEP.

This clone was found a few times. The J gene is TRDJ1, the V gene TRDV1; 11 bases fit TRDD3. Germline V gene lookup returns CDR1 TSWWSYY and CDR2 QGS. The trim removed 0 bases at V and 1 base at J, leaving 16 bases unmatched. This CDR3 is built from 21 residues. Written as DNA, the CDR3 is TGTGCTCTTGGGGAACTCACCTTTCCTACGCTGGGGGATACTCCCACCGATAAACTCATCTTT. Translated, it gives CALGELTFPTLGDTPTDKLIF.

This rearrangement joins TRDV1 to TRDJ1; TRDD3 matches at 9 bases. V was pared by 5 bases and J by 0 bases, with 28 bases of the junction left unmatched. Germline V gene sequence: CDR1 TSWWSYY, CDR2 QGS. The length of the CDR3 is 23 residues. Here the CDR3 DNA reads TGTGCTCTTGGGTCCTACCCCCTACTTGCGATACTGGGGGACACATTGTACACCGATAAACTCATCTTT. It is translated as CALGSYPLLAILGDTLYTDKLIF.

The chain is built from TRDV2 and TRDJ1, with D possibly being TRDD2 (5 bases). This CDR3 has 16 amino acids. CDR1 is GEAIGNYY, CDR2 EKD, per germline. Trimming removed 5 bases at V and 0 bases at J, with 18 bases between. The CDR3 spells CACGLNFPRDTDKLIF. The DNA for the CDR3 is TGTGCCTGTGGGTTGAACTTCCCACGGGACACCGATAAACTCATCTTT.

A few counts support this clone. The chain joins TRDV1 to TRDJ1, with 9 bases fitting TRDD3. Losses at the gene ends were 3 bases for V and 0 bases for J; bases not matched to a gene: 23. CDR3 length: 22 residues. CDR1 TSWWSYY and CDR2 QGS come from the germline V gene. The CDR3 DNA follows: TGTGCTCTTGGGGAGCCACATTCCTACTGGGGGAGAATAAGGGGACACACCGATAAACTCATCTTT. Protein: CALGEPHSYWGRIRGHTDKLIF.

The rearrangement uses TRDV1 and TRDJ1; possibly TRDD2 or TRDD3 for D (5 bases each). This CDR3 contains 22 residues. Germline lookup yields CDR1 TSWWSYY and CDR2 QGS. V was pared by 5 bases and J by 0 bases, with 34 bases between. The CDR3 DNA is TGTGCTCTTGGGCAAGGAAAACGGCCTACAAAGCGGGATCTACCGTACACCGATAAACTCATCTTT. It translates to CALGQGKRPTKRDLPYTDKLIF.

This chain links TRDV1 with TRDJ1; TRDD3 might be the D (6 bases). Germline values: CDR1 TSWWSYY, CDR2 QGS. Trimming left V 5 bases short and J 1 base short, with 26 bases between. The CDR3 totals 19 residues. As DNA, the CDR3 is TGTGCTCTTGGGCCCCTAACCCGTGGATACAGAGTGTCCACCGATAAACTCATCTTT. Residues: CALGPLTRGYRVSTDKLIF.

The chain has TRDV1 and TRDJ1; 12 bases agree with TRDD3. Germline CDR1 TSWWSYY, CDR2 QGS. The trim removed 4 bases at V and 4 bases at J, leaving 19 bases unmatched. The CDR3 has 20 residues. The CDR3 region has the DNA TGTGCTCTTGGGGCCTCTACGGGACCAGTACTGGGGGATACCTACGATAAACTCATCTTT. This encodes CALGASTGPVLGDTYDKLIF.

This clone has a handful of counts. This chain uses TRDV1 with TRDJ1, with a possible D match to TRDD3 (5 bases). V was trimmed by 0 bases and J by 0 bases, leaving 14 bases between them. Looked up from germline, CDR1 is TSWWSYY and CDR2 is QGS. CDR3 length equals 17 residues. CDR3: CALGELDGAAYTDKLIF. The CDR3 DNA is TGTGCTCTTGGGGAACTTGATGGGGCTGCGTACACCGATAAACTCATCTTT.

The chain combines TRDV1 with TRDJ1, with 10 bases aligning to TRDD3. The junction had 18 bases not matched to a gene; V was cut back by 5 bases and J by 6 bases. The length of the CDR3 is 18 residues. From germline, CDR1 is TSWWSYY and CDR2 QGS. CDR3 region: CALGRATIGGYRPNKLIF. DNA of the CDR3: TGTGCTCTTGGGAGAGCTACGATTGGGGGATACAGACCCAATAAACTCATCTTT.

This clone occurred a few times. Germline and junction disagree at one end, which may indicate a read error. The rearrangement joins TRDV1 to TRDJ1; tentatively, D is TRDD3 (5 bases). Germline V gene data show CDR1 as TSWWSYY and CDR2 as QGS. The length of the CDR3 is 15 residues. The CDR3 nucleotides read TGTGCCCTTGGGGCCTCTCTTCGCTCTACCGATAAACTCATCTTT. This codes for CALGASLRSTDKLIF.

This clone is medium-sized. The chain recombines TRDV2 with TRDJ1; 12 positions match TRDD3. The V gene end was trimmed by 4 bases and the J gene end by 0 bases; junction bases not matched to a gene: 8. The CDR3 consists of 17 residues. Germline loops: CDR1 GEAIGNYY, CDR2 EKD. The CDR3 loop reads CACDQAGGYGYTDKLIF. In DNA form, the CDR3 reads TGTGCCTGTGATCAAGCTGGGGGATACGGGTACACCGATAAACTCATCTTT.

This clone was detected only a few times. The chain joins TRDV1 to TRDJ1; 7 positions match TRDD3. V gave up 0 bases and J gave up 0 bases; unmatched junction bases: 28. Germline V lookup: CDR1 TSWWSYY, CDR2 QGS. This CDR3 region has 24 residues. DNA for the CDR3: TGTGCTCTTGGGGAACTACCGTCGCCTCCCTCAATTTGGGGGACAGGGCTTTACACCGATAAACTCATCTTT. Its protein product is CALGELPSPPSIWGTGLYTDKLIF.

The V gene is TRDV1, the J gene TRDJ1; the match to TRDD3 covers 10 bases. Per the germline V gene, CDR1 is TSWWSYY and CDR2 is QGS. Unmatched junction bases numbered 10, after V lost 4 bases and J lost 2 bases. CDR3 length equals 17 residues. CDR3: CALGGIPTLGDTDKLIF. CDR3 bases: TGTGCTCTTGGGGGTATTCCGACACTGGGGGATACCGATAAACTCATCTTT.

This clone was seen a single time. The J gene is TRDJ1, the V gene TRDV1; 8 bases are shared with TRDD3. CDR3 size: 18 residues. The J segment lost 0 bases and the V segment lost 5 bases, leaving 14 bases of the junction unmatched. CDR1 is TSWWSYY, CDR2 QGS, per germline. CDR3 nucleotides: TGTGCTCTTGGGTCTAAATTCCTCCTGGGGGACAACACCGATAAACTCATCTTT. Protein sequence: CALGSKFLLGDNTDKLIF.

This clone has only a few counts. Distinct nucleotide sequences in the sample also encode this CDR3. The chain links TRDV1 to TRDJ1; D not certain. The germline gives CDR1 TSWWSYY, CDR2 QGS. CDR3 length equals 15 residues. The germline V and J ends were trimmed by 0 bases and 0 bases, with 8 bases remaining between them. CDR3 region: CALGELGLYTDKLIF. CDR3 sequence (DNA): TGTGCTCTTGGGGAACTCGGACTGTACACCGATAAACTCATCTTT.

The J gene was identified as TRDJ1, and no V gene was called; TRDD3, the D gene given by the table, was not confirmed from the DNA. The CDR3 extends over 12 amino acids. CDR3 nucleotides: TGTTCTGGGGGACCGTACACCGATAAACTCATCTTT. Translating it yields CSGGPYTDKLIF.

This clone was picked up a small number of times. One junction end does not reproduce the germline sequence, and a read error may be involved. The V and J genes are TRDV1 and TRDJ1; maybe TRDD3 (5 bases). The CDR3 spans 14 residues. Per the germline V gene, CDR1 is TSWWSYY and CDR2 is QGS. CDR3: CALGTLLERGKLIF. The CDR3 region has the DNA TGCGCTCTTGGGACACTACTGGAACGGGGTAAACTCATCTTT.

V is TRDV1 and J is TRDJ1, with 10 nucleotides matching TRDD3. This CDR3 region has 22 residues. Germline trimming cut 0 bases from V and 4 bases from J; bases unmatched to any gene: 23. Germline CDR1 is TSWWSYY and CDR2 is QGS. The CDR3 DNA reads TGTGCTCTTGGGGAACTCTGCAGAACTCGTACTGGGGGATCCCGGGAGGGCGATAAACTCATCTTT. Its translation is CALGELCRTRTGGSREGDKLIF.

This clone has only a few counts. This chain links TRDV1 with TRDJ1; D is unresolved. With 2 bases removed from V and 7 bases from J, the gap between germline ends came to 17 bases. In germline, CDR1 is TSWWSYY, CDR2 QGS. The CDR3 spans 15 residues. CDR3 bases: TGTGCTCTTGGGGAAAGTACCTTACCCCGGGCTAAACTCATCTTT. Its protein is CALGESTLPRAKLIF.

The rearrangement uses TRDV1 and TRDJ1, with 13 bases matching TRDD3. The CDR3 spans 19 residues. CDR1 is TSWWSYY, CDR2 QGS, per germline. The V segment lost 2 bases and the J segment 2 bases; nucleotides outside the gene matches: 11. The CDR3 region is CALGELTYNWGIRTDKLIF. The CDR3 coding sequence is TGTGCTCTTGGGGAATTAACCTACAACTGGGGGATACGGACCGATAAACTCATCTTT.